This note documents a single TCR beta chain sequence. This clonotype has a count of ten or more. What this receptor recognizes is not known. The junction differs from germline at one of its ends, possibly a read error. The CDR1 and CDR2 encoded by the germline V gene are SGDLS and YYNGEE. The CDR3 runs 14 residues from the cysteine to the phenylalanine. Just the 42-base CDR3 DNA is kept, in frame starting at base 1. Interpreted using the paper, the time point label stands for: sample taken at primary tumor resection. The donors were 65 to 90 patients from the lung TRACERx cohort who had early-stage, untreated non-small cell lung cancer. TCR sequencing used whole RNA extracted from tumor and nontumor lung tissue, or from cryopreserved PBMC samples, without cell sorting. Only patients with enough RNA available from two or more tumor regions were chosen for TCR sequencing. This specimen comes from a study of spatial heterogeneity in lung cancer (dated 2019 in TCRdb). Context from the whole study: More beta-chain than alpha-chain transcripts were consistently detected, likely reflecting higher beta-chain transcript abundance. TCR alpha and beta repertoires were quantitatively compared across multiple tumor regions, matched nontumor lung and blood in non-small cell lung cancer. TCR repertoire features were related to nonsynonymous mutation counts determined by whole-exome sequencing of tumor tissue. At surgery, hundreds of tumor regions, 63 to 70 matched nontumor lung samples and 45 to 60 PBMC samples were TCR-sequenced for both alpha and beta chains. In the raw uncorrected reads, each unique combination of TCR and UMI appeared more than ten times on average.

The method was 5' RACE. Reads for this sample came from a NextSeq 500. The TCR library protocol attached a unique molecular identifier to each TCR cDNA molecule to allow correction of PCR and sequencing errors. The study's own analysis went as follows. TCR identification, UMI-based error correction and CDR3 extraction were all carried out with Decombinator tools. Expanded TCRs were defined as those above a frequency of 2 per 1,000, corresponding to the top 1% of the tumor frequency distribution. Rényi diversity was computed with the R vegan package after subsampling each repertoire 100 times to 5,000 TCRs. To build CDR3 similarity networks, amino acid triplet string-kernel similarity was used, and CDR3s were connected when their pairwise similarity was above 0.82. TCRdb reworked the public reads: Q25 trimming with fastp, MiXCR clone assembly, productive beta chains retained. A single entry per CDR3 protein holds the most common genes and DNA from its merged rows. For this entry, the V and J calls and clone size follow TCRdb and not the study's own pipeline. Present in this sample are under 85,000 distinct CDR3 sequences, roughly 8% of which were seen just once. The top ten clonotypes cover about 6.8% of the sample.

Paper-wide results and their limitations: Confirming at a functional level the hypothesis that regional TCRs recognize regional mutations was considered to require additional single-cell paired TCR alpha and beta sequencing. Ubiquitous expanded tumor TCRs were detected in blood more often at tumor resection than at routine follow-up.

The sample was PBMCs, taken at surgery. The origin of this receptor is a male donor with early-stage non-small cell lung cancer. The rearrangement joined TRBV9 to TRBJ1-2, and possibly TRBD1, on 5 matching bases. The bases read TGTGCCAGCAGCGGACGGGGCCAGCCCCTTAGTCTCCATTTC. Its protein product is CASSGRGQPLSLHF.